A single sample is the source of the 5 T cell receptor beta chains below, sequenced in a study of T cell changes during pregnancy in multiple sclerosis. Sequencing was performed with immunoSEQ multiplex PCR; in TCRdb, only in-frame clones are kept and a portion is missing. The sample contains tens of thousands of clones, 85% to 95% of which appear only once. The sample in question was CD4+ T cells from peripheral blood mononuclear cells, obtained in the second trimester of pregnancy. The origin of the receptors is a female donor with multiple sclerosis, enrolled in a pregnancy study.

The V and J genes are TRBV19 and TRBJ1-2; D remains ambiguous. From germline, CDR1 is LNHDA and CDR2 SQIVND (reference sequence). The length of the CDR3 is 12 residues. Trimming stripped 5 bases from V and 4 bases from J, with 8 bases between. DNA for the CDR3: TGTGCCAGTAGTCGGGAGAGCTATGGCTACACCTTC. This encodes CASSRESYGYTF.

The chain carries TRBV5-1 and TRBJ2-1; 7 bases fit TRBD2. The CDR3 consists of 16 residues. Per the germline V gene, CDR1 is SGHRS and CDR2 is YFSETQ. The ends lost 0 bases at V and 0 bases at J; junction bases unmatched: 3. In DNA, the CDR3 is TGCGCCAGCAGCTTGGGAGGCGGGAGCTCCTACAATGAGCAGTTCTTC. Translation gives CASSLGGGSSYNEQFF.

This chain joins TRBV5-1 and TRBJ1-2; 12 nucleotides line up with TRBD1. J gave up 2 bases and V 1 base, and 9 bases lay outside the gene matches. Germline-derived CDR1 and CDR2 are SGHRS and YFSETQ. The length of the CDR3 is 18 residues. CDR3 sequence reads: CASSLIGTGGDWNYGYTF. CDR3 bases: TGCGCCAGCAGCTTGATTGGGACAGGGGGCGATTGGAACTATGGCTACACCTTC. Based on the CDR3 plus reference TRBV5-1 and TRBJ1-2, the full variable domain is KAGVTQTPRYLIKTRGQQVTLSCSPISGHRSVSWYQQTPGQGLQFLFEYFSETQRNKGNFPGRFSGRQFSNSRSEMNVSTLELGDSALYLCASSLIGTGGDWNYGYTFGSGTRLTVV.

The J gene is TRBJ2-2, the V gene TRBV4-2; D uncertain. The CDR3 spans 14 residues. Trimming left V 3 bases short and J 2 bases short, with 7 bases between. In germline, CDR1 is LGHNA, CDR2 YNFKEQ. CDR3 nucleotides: TGTGCCAGCAGCCAGGCGACTAACACCGGGGAGCTGTTTTTT. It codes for CASSQATNTGELFF.

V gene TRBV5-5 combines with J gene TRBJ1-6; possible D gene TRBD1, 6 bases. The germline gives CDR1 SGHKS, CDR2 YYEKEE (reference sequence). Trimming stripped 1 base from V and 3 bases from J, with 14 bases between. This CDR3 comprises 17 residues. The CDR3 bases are TGTGCCAGCAGCTTGCAAACAGGGCCGATCTATAATTCACCCCTCCACTTT. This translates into CASSLQTGPIYNSPLHF.